These T cell receptor beta chains were read from a single sample in a study of cytomegalovirus exposure and HLA in healthy donors. Data came from immunoSEQ multiplex PCR; TCRdb stores just in-frame clones and leaves some out. The profile covers around 140,000 clones, with roughly 89% appearing a single time and roughly 4.3% taken by the ten largest. The sample consisted of PBMCs. Source of these receptors: a man aged 18 to 29 in good health and CMV-seropositive. The conserved cysteine and the conserved F or W are not part of the CDR3 here. A D gene is named only where the DNA matches it firmly.

d_gene	v_gene	j_gene	CDR3aa
-	TRBV7-7	TRBJ1-1	ASSESTNTEAF
-	TRBV9	TRBJ1-3	ASSASARGSGNTIY
-	TRBV13	TRBJ1-2	ASGAPYGYT
TRBD1	TRBV19	TRBJ2-7	ASDQGASSYEQY
TRBD1	TRBV5-1	TRBJ1-2	ASSDGTGNYGYT
-	TRBV29-1	TRBJ1-2	SAGTSGLYGYT
TRBD1	TRBV13	TRBJ2-5	ASSGRDRGRETQY
TRBD1	TRBV5-6	TRBJ2-7	ASSQQGTVSREQY
TRBD1	TRBV7-9	TRBJ2-3	ASSLSRGQRDTQY
-	TRBV25-1	TRBJ2-2	ASSPRPSDTGELF
-	TRBV9	TRBJ1-6	ASSVERSAYNSPLH
TRBD2	TRBV9	TRBJ2-3	ASSPLAGGGADTQY
-	TRBV30	TRBJ2-7	AWSLNVGQGFSYEQY
TRBD1	TRBV4-2	TRBJ1-5	ASSHDRDRYVQPQH
-	TRBV7-9	TRBJ1-2	ASSLGQPTNYGYT
-	TRBV5-1	TRBJ2-2	ASSPLAGSGTGELF
TRBD2	TRBV5-1	TRBJ2-3	ASSSSLAGGPSTQY
-	TRBV6-6	TRBJ2-4	ASSDPGRAKNIQY
TRBD1	TRBV7-6	TRBJ1-2	ASSPGQGNYGYT
-	TRBV5-6	TRBJ2-3	ASSLARDTQY
TRBD1	TRBV19	TRBJ2-2	ASSLLTGSMYTGELF
-	TRBV29-1	TRBJ2-3	SVEDPWGGTDTQY
-	TRBV6-5	TRBJ1-1	ASSPQRALDTEAF
TRBD1	TRBV6-5	TRBJ1-6	ASSYGQGNSPLH
-	TRBV6-5	TRBJ2-4	ASSYSILAKNIQY
TRBD1	TRBV30	TRBJ2-7	ATGTGLYEQY
TRBD1	TRBV5-4	TRBJ2-7	ASSPGTGAIYEQY
TRBD2	TRBV5-1	TRBJ2-7	ASSPGGGNEQY
TRBD1	TRBV4-1	TRBJ1-1	ASSQVLTGGAEAF
-	TRBV7-9	TRBJ1-5	ASSGGGSNQPQH
-	TRBV5-1	TRBJ1-2	ASSLPHSQGLEGYT
TRBD1	TRBV7-8	TRBJ2-7	ASSFLVQGEY
TRBD1	TRBV7-9	TRBJ1-2	ASSHWDRGYGYT
-	TRBV7-2	TRBJ2-7	ASSLAQVVDYEQY
TRBD2	TRBV4-1	TRBJ2-5	ASSQDRTSGFQETQY
-	TRBV20-1	TRBJ2-5	SARARETQY
-	TRBV7-2	TRBJ1-5	ASSPSPGVSNQPQH
-	TRBV30	TRBJ2-7	AWSKGAAYEQY
TRBD2	TRBV18	TRBJ2-5	ASSPNGGRETQY
-	TRBV6-5	TRBJ1-2	ASSYSTGSSYGYT
-	TRBV5-1	TRBJ1-1	ASSLVLEGTEAF
-	TRBV6-5	TRBJ2-7	ASSFHVTSDGEQY
TRBD1	TRBV28	TRBJ1-1	ASSLWGQLEAF
TRBD2	TRBV14	TRBJ2-1	ATPGGIRDNEQF
TRBD2	TRBV5-1	TRBJ2-7	ASSLEGSGRKY
-	TRBV5-1	TRBJ1-2	ASSSGPGYGYT
TRBD1	TRBV5-1	TRBJ2-2	ASSFGTGTGELF
TRBD1	TRBV2	TRBJ1-2	ARGTGDGGYT
TRBD1	TRBV6-6	TRBJ2-7	ASSLNSRQGLYEQY
TRBD2	TRBV4-1	TRBJ2-7	ASSHPRLAGGRVSYEQY
-	TRBV5-5	TRBJ1-2	ASRKLSPTGEKGYT